This entry concerns a single T cell receptor (beta chain). Its antigen is currently unknown. Naive CD8 cells were CD45RO-negative, positively selected for CCR7, excluding terminally differentiated effector memory CD45RA+ cells. The CDR3 loop spans 15 amino acids. With 1 base removed from V and 7 bases from J, the gap between germline ends came to 13 bases. From germline, CDR1 is SGHVS and CDR2 FNYEAQ. These data originate in a study of shared clonotypes between healthy human individuals. Whole-study results and caveats: The diversity represented, both genetic and in exposure history, was limited by few donors.

The table came from immunoSEQ multiplex PCR; TCRdb's copy has only in-frame clones and leaves some out. The profile shows around 1,900,000 clones, approximately 92% of them singletons. V and J are TRBV7-6 and TRBJ2-2; D remains unclear. The sequencing input was naive CD8+ T cells from PBMCs. The sequence derives from a man aged 18 to 29 in good health. Some clones in this sample may be carry-over from other donors' samples. This CDR3 reads CASSLVYRSNGELFF. In DNA form, the CDR3 reads TGTGCCAGCAGCTTAGTGTACAGATCTAACGGGGAGCTGTTTTTT.